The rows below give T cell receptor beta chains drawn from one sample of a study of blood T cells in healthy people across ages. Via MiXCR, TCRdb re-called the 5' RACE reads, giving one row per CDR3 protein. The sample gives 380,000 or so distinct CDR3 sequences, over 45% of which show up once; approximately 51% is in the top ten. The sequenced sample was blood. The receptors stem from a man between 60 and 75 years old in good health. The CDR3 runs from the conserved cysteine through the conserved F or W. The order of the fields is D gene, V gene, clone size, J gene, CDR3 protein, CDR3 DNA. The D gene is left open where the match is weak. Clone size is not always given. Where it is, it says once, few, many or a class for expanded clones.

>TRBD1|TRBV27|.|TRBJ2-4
CASRPDRGGKNIQYF
TGTGCCAGCAGACCGGACAGGGGAGGCAAAAACATTCAGTACTTC
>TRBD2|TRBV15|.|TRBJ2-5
CATSRDAGREAQYF
TGTGCCACCAGCAGAGACGCAGGACGGGAGGCCCAGTACTTC
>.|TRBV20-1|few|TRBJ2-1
CSARPQGTAGVGYNEQFF
TGCAGTGCTAGACCGCAAGGGACAGCGGGAGTGGGGTACAATGAGCAGTTCTTC
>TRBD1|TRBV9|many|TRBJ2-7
CASSVTGRIGEQYF
TGTGCCAGCAGCGTGACAGGGCGGATAGGGGAGCAGTACTTC
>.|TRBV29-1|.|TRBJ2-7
CSVERGTYEQYF
TGCAGCGTTGAGCGCGGGACCTACGAGCAGTACTTC
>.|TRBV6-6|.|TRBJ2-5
CASSYSGQQGTQYF
TGTGCCAGCAGTTACTCCGGACAGCAAGGGACCCAGTACTTC
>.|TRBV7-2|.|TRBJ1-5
CASSLWTGDQGAQHF
TGTGCCAGCAGCTTATGGACGGGGGACCAGGGAGCCCAGCATTTT
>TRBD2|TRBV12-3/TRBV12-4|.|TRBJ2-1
CASSRSGGRYKDQLF
TGTGCCAGCAGCCGGAGCGGGGGGCGCTACAAGGACCAGTTGTTC
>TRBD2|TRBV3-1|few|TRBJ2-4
CASSQDRPSGSVGFGKNIQYF
TGTGCCAGCAGCCAGGATCGCCCTAGCGGGAGTGTGGGGTTTGGCAAAAACATTCAGTACTTC
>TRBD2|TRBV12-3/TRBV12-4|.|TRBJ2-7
CASSLAEGGNEQYF
TGTGCCAGCAGTTTAGCGGAGGGAGGGAACGAGCAGTACTTC
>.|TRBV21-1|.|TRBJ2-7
CASGGRQGVYEQYF
TGTGCCAGCGGGGGACGGCAGGGAGTCTACGAGCAGTACTTC
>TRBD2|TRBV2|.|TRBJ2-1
CASSVNLAGEQFF
TGTGCCAGCAGTGTTAACCTAGCGGGTGAGCAGTTCTTC
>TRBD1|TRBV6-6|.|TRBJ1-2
CASSYRTGENYGHTF
TGTGCCAGCAGTTACCGGACAGGGGAAAACTATGGCCACACCTTC
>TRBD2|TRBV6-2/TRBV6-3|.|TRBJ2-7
CASRGGGTYEQYF
TGTGCCAGCAGAGGCGGGGGAACCTACGAGCAGTACTTC
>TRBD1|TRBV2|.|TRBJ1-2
CASSGRDRGEVYGYTF
TGTGCCAGCAGTGGCCGGGACAGGGGGGAAGTCTATGGCTACACCTTC
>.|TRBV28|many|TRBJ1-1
CASREGFTEAFF
TGTGCCAGCCGGGAGGGCTTCACTGAAGCTTTCTTT
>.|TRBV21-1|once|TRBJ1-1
CASSKVGNTEAFF
TGTGCCAGCAGCAAAGTGGGGAACACTGAAGCTTTCTTT
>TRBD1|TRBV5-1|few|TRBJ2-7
CASSFLRDRAYEQYF
TGCGCCAGCAGCTTTCTCCGGGACAGGGCCTACGAGCAGTACTTC
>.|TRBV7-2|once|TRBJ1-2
CASSLTSGQSVGYGYTF
TGTGCCAGCAGCTTAACGTCCGGGCAGTCGGTGGGCTATGGCTACACCTTC
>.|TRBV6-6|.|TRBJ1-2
CASRQDGGYTF
TGTGCCAGCCGACAGGATGGTGGCTACACCTTC
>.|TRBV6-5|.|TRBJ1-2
CASSYRAGPGYTF
TGTGCCAGCAGTTACAGGGCAGGGCCTGGCTACACCTTC
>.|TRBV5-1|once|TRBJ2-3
CASSTSGSNIDTQYF
TGCGCCAGCAGCACCTCAGGGTCCAACATTGATACGCAGTATTTT
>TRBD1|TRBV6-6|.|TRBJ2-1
CASSSSGTVYNEQFF
TGTGCCAGCAGTTCATCCGGGACAGTCTACAATGAGCAGTTCTTC
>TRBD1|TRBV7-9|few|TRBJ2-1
CASRQQGGTYNEQFF
TGTGCCAGCCGACAACAGGGGGGAACCTACAATGAGCAGTTCTTC
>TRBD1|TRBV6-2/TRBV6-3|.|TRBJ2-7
CASNDRGNSLSYEQYF
TGTGCCAGCAACGACAGGGGGAACTCCTTATCCTACGAGCAGTACTTC
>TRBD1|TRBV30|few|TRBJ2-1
CAWSVQQGDEQFF
TGTGCCTGGAGTGTACAACAGGGGGATGAGCAGTTCTTC
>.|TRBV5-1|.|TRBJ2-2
CASSLTGPTTGELFF
TGCGCCAGCAGCTTAACGGGACCTACGACCGGGGAGCTGTTTTTT
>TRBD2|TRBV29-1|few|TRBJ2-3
CSVVSGIDTQYF
TGCAGCGTTGTTAGCGGGATAGATACGCAGTATTTT
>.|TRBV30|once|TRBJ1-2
CAWGTGNYGYTF
TGTGCCTGGGGGACCGGCAACTATGGCTACACCTTC
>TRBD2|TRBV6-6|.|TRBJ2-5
CASSYAGGRRETQYF
TGTGCCAGCAGTTACGCGGGAGGGAGGAGGGAGACCCAGTACTTC
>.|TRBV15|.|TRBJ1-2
CATSRPSPDGRDYGYTF
TGTGCCACCAGCAGACCATCTCCGGACGGGCGGGACTATGGCTACACCTTC
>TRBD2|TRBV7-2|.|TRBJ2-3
CASSLKAGGLNGVTDTQYF
TGTGCCAGCAGCTTAAAAGCGGGAGGGTTGAACGGGGTCACAGATACGCAGTATTTT
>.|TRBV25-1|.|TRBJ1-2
CAGSQGNYRDGYTF
TGTGCCGGCAGCCAGGGAAACTATCGTGATGGCTACACCTTC
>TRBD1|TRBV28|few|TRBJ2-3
CASSFNPGTGSTDTQYF
TGTGCCAGCAGTTTTAACCCGGGGACAGGGAGCACAGATACGCAGTATTTT
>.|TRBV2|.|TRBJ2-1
CASSGQLNEQFF
TGTGCCAGCAGTGGTCAGCTCAATGAGCAGTTCTTC
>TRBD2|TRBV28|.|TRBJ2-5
CASSFGVAGGVTQYF
TGTGCCAGCAGTTTCGGAGTAGCGGGAGGAGTGACCCAGTACTTC
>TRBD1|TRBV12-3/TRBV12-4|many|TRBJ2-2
CASSLTGDHGELFF
TGTGCCAGCAGTTTAACAGGGGATCACGGGGAGCTGTTTTTT
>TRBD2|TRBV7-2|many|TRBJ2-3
CASSLGAAGVSGDTQYF
TGTGCCAGCAGCTTAGGGGCAGCGGGAGTATCGGGAGATACGCAGTATTTT
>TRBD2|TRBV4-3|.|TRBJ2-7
CASSQGRTRSYEQYF
TGCGCCAGCAGCCAAGGACGGACTAGGAGCTACGAGCAGTACTTC
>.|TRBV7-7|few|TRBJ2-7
CASTPHGAVSSYEQYF
TGTGCTAGCACCCCTCACGGAGCGGTTAGCTCCTACGAGCAGTACTTC
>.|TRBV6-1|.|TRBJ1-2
CASSEAGSFYGYTF
TGTGCCAGCAGTGAAGCAGGGAGCTTCTATGGCTACACCTTC
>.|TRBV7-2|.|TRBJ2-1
CASSLEASRNEQFF
TGTGCCAGCAGCTTAGAAGCGTCTAGGAATGAGCAGTTCTTC
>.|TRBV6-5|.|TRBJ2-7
CASSNPYDEQYF
TGTGCCAGCAGTAACCCCTACGACGAGCAGTACTTC
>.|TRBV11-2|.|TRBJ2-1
CASSFKTSSYNEQFF
TGTGCCAGCAGCTTTAAGACTTCCTCCTACAATGAGCAGTTCTTC
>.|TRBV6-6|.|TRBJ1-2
CASSYRQYGYTF
TGTGCCAGCAGTTACCGGCAATATGGCTACACCTTC